Below, one T cell receptor (beta chain) is given with its context. These data originate in a study of T cell changes during pregnancy in multiple sclerosis. Trimming removed 4 bases from V and 1 base from J; junction bases left unmatched: 0. Germline V lookup: CDR1 SEHNR, CDR2 FQNEAQ (reference sequence). The CDR3 is made up of 14 amino acids. Produced via immunoSEQ multiplex PCR; TCRdb's table is partial and in-frame only. The table includes 89,000 or so clones, 91% detected once. This chain uses TRBV7-9 with TRBJ2-5, with 10 bases matching TRBD2. The material sequenced was PBMCs, taken in the first trimester of pregnancy. This receptor was identified in a female donor in good health, serving as a control in a pregnancy study. Some clones in this sample may be carry-over from other donors' samples. For the CDR3, the DNA is TGTGCCAGCAGCTGGACTAGCGGCCAAGAGACCCAGTACTTC. Protein product: CASSWTSGQETQYF.